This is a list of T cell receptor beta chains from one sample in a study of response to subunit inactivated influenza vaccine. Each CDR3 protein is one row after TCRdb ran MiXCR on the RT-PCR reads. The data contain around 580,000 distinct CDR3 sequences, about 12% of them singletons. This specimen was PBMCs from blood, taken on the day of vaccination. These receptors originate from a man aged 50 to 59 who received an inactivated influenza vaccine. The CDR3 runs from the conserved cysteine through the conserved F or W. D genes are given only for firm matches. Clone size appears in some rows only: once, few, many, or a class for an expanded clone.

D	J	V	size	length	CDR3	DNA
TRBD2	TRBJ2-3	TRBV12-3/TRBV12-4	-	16	CASSPLGGGGADTQYF	TGTGCCAGCAGCCCCCTCGGGGGCGGGGGGGCAGATACGCAGTATTTT
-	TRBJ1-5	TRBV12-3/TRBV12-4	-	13	CASGGALNQPQHF	TGTGCCAGCGGGGGGGCCCTGAATCAGCCCCAGCATTTT
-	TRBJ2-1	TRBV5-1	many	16	CASSYPEDSLTFEQFF	TGCGCCAGCAGCTACCCGGAAGACAGTCTTACATTTGAGCAGTTCTTC
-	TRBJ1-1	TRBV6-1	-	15	CASSEVGRSYGEAFF	TGTGCCAGCAGTGAAGTAGGACGGTCTTACGGTGAAGCTTTCTTT
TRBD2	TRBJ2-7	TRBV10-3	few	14	CAISEASGSYEQYF	TGTGCCATCAGTGAAGCGAGCGGGAGTTACGAGCAGTACTTC
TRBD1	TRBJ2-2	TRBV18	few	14	CASERDRGTGELFF	TGTGCCAGCGAGAGGGACAGGGGTACCGGGGAGCTGTTTTTT
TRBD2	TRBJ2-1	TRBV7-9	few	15	CASSPEGLAINEQFF	TGTGCCAGCAGCCCAGAGGGACTAGCGATCAATGAGCAGTTCTTC
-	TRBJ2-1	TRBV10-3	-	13	CAISERGGDEQFF	TGTGCCATCAGTGAAAGGGGCGGGGATGAGCAGTTCTTC
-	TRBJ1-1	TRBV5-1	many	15	CASSSSGATNTEAFF	TGCGCCAGCAGCTCCTCCGGGGCTACGAACACTGAAGCTTTCTTT
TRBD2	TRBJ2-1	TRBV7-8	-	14	CASRTGTSGNEQFF	TGTGCCAGCAGGACCGGGACTAGCGGTAATGAGCAGTTCTTC
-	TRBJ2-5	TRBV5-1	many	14	CASSEGGSRETQYF	TGCGCCAGCAGTGAGGGGGGGTCTCGGGAGACCCAGTACTTC
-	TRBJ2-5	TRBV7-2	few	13	CASSSVLFETQYF	TGTGCCAGCAGCTCTGTCCTTTTCGAGACCCAGTACTTC
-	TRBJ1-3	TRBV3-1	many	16	CASSQVSLVGGNTIYF	TGTGCCAGCAGCCAAGTTTCCTTAGTTGGCGGAAACACCATATATTTT
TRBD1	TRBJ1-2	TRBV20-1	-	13	CSARKDRVDGYTF	TGCAGTGCTAGAAAGGACAGGGTGGATGGCTACACCTTC
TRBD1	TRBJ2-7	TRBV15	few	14	CATSRDRFSYEQYF	TGTGCCACCAGCAGGGACAGGTTCAGCTACGAGCAGTACTTC
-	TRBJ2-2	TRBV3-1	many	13	CASTPPGTGELFF	TGTGCCAGCACACCACCAGGTACCGGGGAGCTGTTTTTT
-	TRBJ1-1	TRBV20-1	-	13	CSASRGVITEAFF	TGCAGTGCTTCCCGGGGCGTGATAACTGAAGCTTTCTTT
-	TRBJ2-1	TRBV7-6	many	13	CASSLASGNEQFF	TGTGCCAGCAGTTTAGCGTCAGGAAATGAGCAGTTCTTC
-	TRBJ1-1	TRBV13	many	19	CASSSSRPVSAGSNTEAFF	TGTGCCAGCAGCTCCTCTAGGCCAGTCTCTGCGGGGTCAAACACTGAAGCTTTCTTT
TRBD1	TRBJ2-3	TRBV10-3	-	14	CAISGGQGPDTQYF	TGTGCCATCAGTGGCGGACAGGGTCCAGATACGCAGTATTTT
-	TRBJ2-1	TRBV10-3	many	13	CATRPRQGNEQFF	TGTGCCACTCGCCCACGACAAGGGAATGAGCAGTTCTTC
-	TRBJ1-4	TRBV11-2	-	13	CASRPGASEKLFF	TGTGCCAGCAGGCCGGGGGCCAGTGAAAAACTGTTTTTT
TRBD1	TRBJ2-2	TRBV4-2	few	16	CASSQGTGGRTGELFF	TGTGCCAGCAGCCAGGGGACAGGGGGCCGTACCGGGGAGCTGTTTTTT
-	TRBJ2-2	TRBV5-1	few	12	CASSMVPGELFF	TGCGCCAGCAGCATGGTCCCCGGGGAGCTGTTTTTT
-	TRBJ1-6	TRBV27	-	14	CASSLGPSNSPLHF	TGTGCCAGCAGTCTAGGGCCCTCTAATTCACCCCTCCACTTT
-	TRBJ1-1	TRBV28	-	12	CATDRGGAEAFF	TGTGCCACCGATCGGGGGGGAGCTGAAGCTTTCTTT
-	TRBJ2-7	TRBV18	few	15	CASSPDGLATYEQYF	TGTGCCAGCTCACCCGACGGCCTTGCGACCTACGAGCAGTACTTC
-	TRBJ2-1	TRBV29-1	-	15	CSVVGLADSYNEQFF	TGCAGCGTGGTGGGGCTAGCCGACTCCTACAATGAGCAGTTCTTC
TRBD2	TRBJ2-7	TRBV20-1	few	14	CSARTSGNPYEQYF	TGCAGTGCAAGGACTAGCGGGAACCCCTACGAGCAGTACTTC
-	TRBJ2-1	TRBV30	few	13	CAWSAGYSNEQFF	TGTGCCTGGAGTGCTGGTTACAGCAATGAGCAGTTCTTC
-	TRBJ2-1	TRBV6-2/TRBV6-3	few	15	CATRAILARIDEQFF	TGTGCCACGAGGGCCATCCTAGCGCGCATCGATGAGCAGTTCTTC
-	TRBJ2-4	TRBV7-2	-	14	CASSPLGRGNIQYF	TGTGCCAGCAGCCCCCTGGGCCGGGGGAACATTCAGTACTTC
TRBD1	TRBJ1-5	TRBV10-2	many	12	CATGGGYQPQHF	TGCGCCACAGGGGGGGGTTATCAGCCCCAGCATTTT
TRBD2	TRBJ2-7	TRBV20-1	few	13	CSARRAGGYEQYF	TGCAGTGCTAGACGAGCGGGGGGATACGAGCAGTACTTC
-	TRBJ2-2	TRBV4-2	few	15	CASSQERTNTGELFF	TGTGCCAGCAGCCAAGAACGGACAAACACCGGGGAGCTGTTTTTT
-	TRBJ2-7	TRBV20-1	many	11	CSARGTYEQYF	TGCAGTGCTAGAGGAACCTACGAGCAGTACTTC
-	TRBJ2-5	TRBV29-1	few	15	CSVERGRVGQETQYF	TGCAGCGTTGAGCGTGGTAGGGTGGGGCAAGAGACCCAGTACTTC
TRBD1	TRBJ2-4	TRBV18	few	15	CASSPWTGSQNIQYF	TGTGCCAGCTCACCTTGGACAGGGAGCCAAAACATTCAGTACTTC
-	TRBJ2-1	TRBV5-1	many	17	CASSLVGAALARAEQFF	TGCGCCAGCAGCTTGGTGGGGGCTGCGTTGGCCAGGGCCGAGCAGTTCTTC
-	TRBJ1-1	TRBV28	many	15	CASRLTMTGNTEAFF	TGTGCCAGCAGGTTGACGATGACAGGGAACACTGAAGCTTTCTTT
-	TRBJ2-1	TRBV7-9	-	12	CASSLNVNEQFF	TGTGCCAGCAGCTTGAACGTAAATGAGCAGTTCTTC
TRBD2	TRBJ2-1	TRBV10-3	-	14	CAISVRTSGSMYFF	TGTGCCATCAGTGTCCGGACTAGCGGGAGTATGTACTTCTTC
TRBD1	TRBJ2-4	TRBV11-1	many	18	CASSFEQGATRAKNIQYF	TGTGCCAGCAGCTTCGAACAGGGGGCCACTCGGGCCAAAAACATTCAGTACTTC
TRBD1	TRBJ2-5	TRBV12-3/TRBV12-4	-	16	CASTLTGTGGGETQYF	TGTGCCAGCACTTTAACCGGGACAGGGGGTGGAGAGACCCAGTACTTC
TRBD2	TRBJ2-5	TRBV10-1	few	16	CASSESASGGQETQYF	TGCGCCAGCAGTGAGTCCGCTAGCGGGGGTCAAGAGACCCAGTACTTC
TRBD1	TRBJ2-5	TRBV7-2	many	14	CASSQQGAYETQYF	TGTGCCAGCAGCCAACAGGGGGCTTATGAGACCCAGTACTTC
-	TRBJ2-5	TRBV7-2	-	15	CASSPGWGLEETQYF	TGTGCCAGCAGCCCAGGGTGGGGGTTGGAAGAGACCCAGTACTTC
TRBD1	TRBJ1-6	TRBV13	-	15	CASSLVGQSNSPLHF	TGTGCCAGCAGCTTAGTGGGACAGTCAAATTCACCCCTCCACTTT
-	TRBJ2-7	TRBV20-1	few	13	CSADPSGTYEQYF	TGCAGTGCTGACCCTTCAGGGACGTACGAGCAGTACTTC
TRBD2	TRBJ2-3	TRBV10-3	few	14	CATSSGMATDTQYF	TGTGCCACCTCTAGCGGGATGGCCACAGATACGCAGTATTTT
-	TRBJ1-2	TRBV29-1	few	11	CSVDSGASYTF	TGCAGCGTTGATTCGGGAGCAAGCTACACCTTC
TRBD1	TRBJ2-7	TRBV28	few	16	CASSSNTGGRSYEQYF	TGTGCCAGCAGTTCAAACACAGGGGGAAGGTCCTACGAGCAGTACTTC
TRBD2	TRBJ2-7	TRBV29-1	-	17	CSVARAGGPSSYNEQYF	TGCAGCGTTGCTCGAGCGGGGGGCCCGAGCTCCTACAATGAGCAGTACTTC
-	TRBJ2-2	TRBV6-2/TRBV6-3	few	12	CASSFAYGELFF	TGTGCCAGCAGCTTCGCTTACGGGGAGCTGTTTTTT
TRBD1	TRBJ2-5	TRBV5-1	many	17	CASSSPPGTGARETQYF	TGCGCCAGCAGCTCCCCTCCCGGGACAGGGGCCCGAGAGACCCAGTACTTC
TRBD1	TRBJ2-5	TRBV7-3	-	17	CASSLVGQGAGLETQYF	TGTGCCAGCAGCTTAGTCGGCCAGGGGGCTGGGCTGGAGACCCAGTACTTC
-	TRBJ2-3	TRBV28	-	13	CASSDHSTDTQYF	TGTGCCAGCAGTGATCATAGCACAGATACGCAGTATTTT
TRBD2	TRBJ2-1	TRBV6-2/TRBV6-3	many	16	CASSYYGGGRYNEQFF	TGTGCCAGCAGTTATTACGGCGGGGGGAGATACAATGAGCAGTTCTTC
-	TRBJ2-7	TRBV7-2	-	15	CASSLEPTRIGEQYF	TGTGCCAGCAGCTTAGAGCCCACTAGAATTGGCGAGCAGTACTTC